This TCR beta chain originates from a study of cytomegalovirus exposure and HLA in healthy donors. Both 60 Vbeta primers and 13 Jbeta primers went into the PCR. Only in-frame clones appear in the TCRdb table, and some are missing; sequencing was by immunoSEQ multiplex PCR. The table includes some 110,000 clones, around three quarters detected once. CDR3 size: 14 residues. With 10 bases clipped from V and 12 bases from J, the junction kept 14 bases outside the gene matches. CDR1 is MNHNY, CDR2 SVGAGI, per germline (reference sequence). This chain joins TRBV6-6 and TRBJ2-1, with TRBD2 identical over 11 bases. The source of this sequence is a woman between 18 and 29 years old in good health and CMV-seropositive. Sample: PBMCs. The CDR3 here is CATTVSTSGIWQFF. For the CDR3, the DNA is TGTGCCACCACCGTGTCGACTAGCGGGATTTGGCAGTTCTTC.